This T cell receptor beta chain stems from a study of regulatory T cells in long-lasting Graves disease. With iRepertoire HTBI primers and Arm-PCR of CDR3 regions, TCR beta libraries were built. TCRdb reprocessed the multiplex PCR reads with MiXCR, giving one entry per CDR3 protein. The data hold 400,000 to 500,000 distinct CDR3 sequences, with about 21% observed a single time. Time point indicated: persistent/refractory GD, antithyroid drugs over 5 years with positive TRAb. The TCR library used RNA extracted from PBMCs. Germline lookup yields CDR1 MDHEN and CDR2 SYDVKM. V gave up 3 bases and J gave up 15 bases, with 12 bases separating them. The CDR3 is made up of 12 amino acids. Notes on this clonotype: The antigen remains unidentified.

Whole-study results and caveats: Sharing of public clonotypes was greater in persistent patients (under 3,000) than in new patients (around 1,000). Favored gene segments in persistent disease were TRBV28, TRBJ1-2 and TRBJ2-5.

This chain links TRBV28 with TRBJ1-6; possibly TRBD1 for D (5 bases). The sequencing used peripheral blood mononuclear cells (PBMCs), collected when the disease was refractory, from a patient treated with antithyroid drugs. The TCR sequence derives from a female donor with Graves disease. CDR3 residues: CASSFIGDLLHF. The CDR3 DNA sequence: TGTGCCAGCAGTTTTATTGGGGACCTCCTCCACTTT.